A selection of T cell receptor beta chains follows, all from one sample in a study of blood T cell repertoires in COVID-19. Produced via immunoSEQ multiplex PCR; TCRdb's table is partial and in-frame only. The table lists about 260,000 clones, about 85% of them singletons. The sequenced material came from peripheral blood. These receptors originate from a human donor in a cohort sampled during active COVID-19. CDR3s include the opening cysteine and the closing phenylalanine or tryptophan. D genes are given only for firm matches. A clone size is listed for some rows: how often the clone was seen (once, few, many), or a class if it is expanded.

>once|TRBD2|TRBJ2-3|TRBV6-2/TRBV6-3
CASSYSPGTSGSADTQYF
TGTGCCAGCAGTTACTCGCCCGGGACTAGCGGTAGTGCAGATACGCAGTATTTT
>-|-|TRBJ1-2|TRBV5-1
CASSSQSGYTF
TGCGCCAGCAGCTCACAGTCGGGCTACACCTTC
>-|-|TRBJ2-7|TRBV7-8
CASSPNGAVGADEQYF
TGTGCCAGCAGCCCCAACGGAGCGGTGGGAGCGGACGAGCAGTACTTC
>-|TRBD1|TRBJ1-2|TRBV19
CASSIDLGTGDLYGYTF
TGTGCCAGTAGTATAGATCTCGGGACAGGGGATCTCTATGGCTACACCTTC
>-|TRBD2|TRBJ2-3|TRBV5-1
CASSPRPSGITDTQYF
TGCGCCAGCAGCCCACGGCCTAGCGGGATCACAGATACGCAGTATTTT
>-|-|TRBJ2-2|TRBV29-1
CSVGATGEGGELFF
TGCAGCGTTGGTGCGACAGGGGAGGGCGGGGAGCTGTTTTTT
>-|TRBD2|TRBJ2-3|TRBV29-1
CSVGKLAGGTDTQYF
TGCAGCGTGGGGAAGCTAGCGGGGGGCACAGATACGCAGTATTTT
>-|-|TRBJ2-6|TRBV13
CASSLTSSGANVLTF
TGTGCCAGCAGCTTAACTAGCTCTGGGGCCAACGTCCTGACTTTC
>-|TRBD1|TRBJ2-3|TRBV18
CASSGTASTDTQYF
TGTGCCAGCTCCGGGACAGCTAGCACAGATACGCAGTATTTT
>-|-|TRBJ2-1|TRBV2
CASTHDRPNDEQFF
TGTGCCAGCACCCACGACAGGCCCAACGATGAGCAGTTCTTC
>-|-|TRBJ2-1|TRBV27
CASSLGTQIYNEQFF
TGTGCCAGCAGTTTAGGGACTCAGATTTACAATGAGCAGTTCTTC